Listed below are T cell receptor beta chains from one sample, sequenced in a study of cytomegalovirus exposure and HLA in healthy donors. The protocol was immunoSEQ multiplex PCR, while the TCRdb copy is restricted to in-frame clones and leaves out a portion. The sample includes 150,000 to 200,000 clones, about 88% of them seen just once. The sample consisted of PBMCs. These TCRs come from a woman aged 18-29 years in good health and CMV-seronegative. Each CDR3 is given without its conserved first and last residue. Each record gives: J gene, V gene, CDR3 protein.

j_call: TRBJ2-2; v_call: TRBV5-1; cdr3_aa: ASSSTGETGELF
j_call: TRBJ2-1; v_call: TRBV29-1; cdr3_aa: SVSNNEQF
j_call: TRBJ2-1; v_call: TRBV13; cdr3_aa: ASSLGPTVVDEQF
j_call: TRBJ2-3; v_call: TRBV11-2; cdr3_aa: ASSLSPKGGTDTQY
j_call: TRBJ2-7; v_call: TRBV2; cdr3_aa: ASSGGQNYEQY
j_call: TRBJ2-2; v_call: TRBV7-3; cdr3_aa: ASSFAGSALHANTGELF
j_call: TRBJ1-6; v_call: TRBV4-2; cdr3_aa: ASSQDPGAYNSPLH
j_call: TRBJ2-3; v_call: TRBV30; cdr3_aa: AWTSGSSRTDTQY
j_call: TRBJ2-5; v_call: TRBV7-9; cdr3_aa: ASSPQLAETQY
j_call: TRBJ1-5; v_call: TRBV7-9; cdr3_aa: ASSLDAGAVGQPQH
j_call: TRBJ2-1; v_call: TRBV5-4; cdr3_aa: ASSLAGNEQF
j_call: TRBJ1-1; v_call: TRBV6-1; cdr3_aa: ASSETVMNTEAF
j_call: TRBJ1-1; v_call: TRBV5-4; cdr3_aa: ASSLVGQNTEAF
j_call: TRBJ2-1; v_call: TRBV28; cdr3_aa: ASGPPGLAGVPF
j_call: TRBJ2-5; v_call: TRBV7-9; cdr3_aa: ASSQTGAQETQY
j_call: TRBJ2-7; v_call: TRBV5-1; cdr3_aa: ASSLSTGERGYEQY
j_call: TRBJ2-7; v_call: TRBV11-2; cdr3_aa: ASSFSGQTYEQY
j_call: TRBJ1-2; v_call: TRBV4-1; cdr3_aa: ASSQVFRDRVSRYT
j_call: TRBJ1-2; v_call: TRBV7-2; cdr3_aa: ASSLMTGRGGYT
j_call: TRBJ2-7; v_call: TRBV6-1; cdr3_aa: AGSGVRDEQY
j_call: TRBJ2-3; v_call: TRBV6-4; cdr3_aa: ASSLSTGGADTQY
j_call: TRBJ2-7; v_call: TRBV6-6; cdr3_aa: ASSYAGGGYEQY